One T cell receptor (beta chain) is described in this entry. The data derive from a study of T cells in Graves' hyperthyroidism and ophthalmopathy. Trimming pared 6 bases from V and 8 bases from J, leaving 12 bases between. Germline CDR1 is SNHLY and CDR2 is FYNNEI. This CDR3 has 12 amino acids. Amplification yielded TCR beta CDR3 regions, with RNA transcripts as the source. During a first-round RT-PCR of the TCR CDR3, the HTBI primer set was used. Using its own MiXCR run on the multiplex PCR reads, TCRdb lists one record per CDR3 protein. Altogether approximately 400,000 distinct CDR3 sequences are present, less than 20% being singletons, with the ten largest covering 40%.

The chain couples TRBV2 to TRBJ2-3; no firm D call. The source material was blood. This receptor was identified in a man aged 18 to 30 with Graves' ophthalmopathy. The CDR3 sequence is CASSVLSGTQYF. Written as DNA, the CDR3 is TGTGCCAGCAGCGTGCTTTCCGGTACGCAGTATTTT.